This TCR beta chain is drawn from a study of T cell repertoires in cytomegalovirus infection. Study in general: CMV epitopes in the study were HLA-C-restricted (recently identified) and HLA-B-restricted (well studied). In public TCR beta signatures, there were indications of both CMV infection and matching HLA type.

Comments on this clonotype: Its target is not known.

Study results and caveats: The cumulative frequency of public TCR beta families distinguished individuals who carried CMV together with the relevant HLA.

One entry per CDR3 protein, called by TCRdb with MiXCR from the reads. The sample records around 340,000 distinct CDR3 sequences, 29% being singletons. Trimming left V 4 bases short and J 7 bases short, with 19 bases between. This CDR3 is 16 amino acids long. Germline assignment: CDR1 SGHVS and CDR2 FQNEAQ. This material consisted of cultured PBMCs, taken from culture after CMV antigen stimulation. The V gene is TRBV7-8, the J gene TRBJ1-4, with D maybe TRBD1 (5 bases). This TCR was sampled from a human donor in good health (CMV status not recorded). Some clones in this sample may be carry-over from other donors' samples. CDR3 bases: TGTGCCAGCAGCTCTGATAGGACGGGAGGGACTGAAAAACTGTTTTTT. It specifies CASSSDRTGGTEKLFF.